This T cell receptor (beta chain) emerged from a study of cytomegalovirus exposure and HLA in healthy donors. Overall study findings and caveats: Links to common viral pathogens appeared, in a later analysis, for several of the most significant clusters. Through in vitro validation, a few CMV-associated chains were shown to be specific for CMV antigens. The study assumed roughly uniform donor sequencing depth for presence/absence analyses.

The CDR3 extends over 14 amino acids. V lost 4 bases and J 6 bases, leaving 17 bases between the germline ends. Germline lookup yields CDR1 SQVTM and CDR2 ANQGSEA. The PCR contained 60 Vbeta and 13 Jbeta primers. Assay: immunoSEQ multiplex PCR; the TCRdb copy retains only in-frame clones and omits some. The sample includes some 98,000 clones, around four fifths seen only once; the top ten take under 4.5%. This clone was seen only once. The antigen is unknown. Sequencing used PBMCs. The sequence came from a female donor in good health and CMV-seropositive. This chain uses TRBV29-1 with TRBJ2-3; maybe TRBD1 (5 bases). DNA of the CDR3: TGCAGCGTTGTTCTACCAGGGTTCGCGGATACGCAGTATTTT. It yields the protein CSVVLPGFADTQYF.